Each of the 32 T cell receptor beta chains below was sequenced from the same sample in a study of cytomegalovirus exposure and HLA in healthy donors. Both 60 Vbeta primers and 13 Jbeta primers went into the PCR. The data were produced by immunoSEQ multiplex PCR, yet TCRdb's version contains in-frame clones alone and is incomplete. The sample holds 200,000 to 250,000 clones, 60% to 80% seen once. Sequenced: PBMCs. Receptors originate from a male donor in good health and CMV-seronegative.

V and J are TRBV5-1 and TRBJ1-1; D is perhaps TRBD1 (6 bases). In germline, CDR1 is SGHRS, CDR2 YFSETQ. The CDR3 length is 16 residues. V lost 0 bases to trimming and J lost 4 bases, with 16 bases between them. Here the CDR3 DNA reads TGCGCCAGCAGCTTGGAGGGGGTTTCTATTGGCACTGAAGCTTTCTTT. Translated, it gives CASSLEGVSIGTEAFF.

The chain employs TRBV27 and TRBJ2-5, with TRBD1 identical over 7 bases. Losses at the gene ends were 9 bases for V and 5 bases for J; bases not matched to a gene: 33. Germline lookup yields CDR1 MNHEY and CDR2 SMNVEV (reference sequence). The CDR3 covers 21 residues. The CDR3 coding sequence is TGTGCCAGACTTCCCGAGCCTACCGGGACAGACAAACTCACCCGGGTCGAGACCCAGTACTTC. This sequence encodes CARLPEPTGTDKLTRVETQYF.

The V and J genes are TRBV5-1 and TRBJ2-5, with 9 positions matching TRBD2. Germline CDR1 reads SGHRS; CDR2 reads YFSETQ. V lost 0 bases to trimming and J lost 4 bases; unmatched junction nucleotides: 10. The CDR3 consists of 17 residues. CDR3 sequence reads: CASSLELAGPDLETQYF. The CDR3 DNA follows: TGCGCCAGCAGCTTGGAACTAGCGGGCCCCGACCTAGAGACCCAGTACTTC.

The rearrangement joins TRBV13 to TRBJ1-6; 7 bases are shared with TRBD1. This CDR3 comprises 14 residues. CDR1 and CDR2 from the germline V gene are PRHDT and FYEKMQ (reference sequence). Trimming removed 5 bases from V and 9 bases from J; junction bases left unmatched: 7. The CDR3 spells CASSPGTVGSPLHF. In DNA form, the CDR3 reads TGTGCCAGCAGCCCTGGGACAGTCGGTTCACCCCTCCACTTT. The variable domain in full, completed from reference TRBV13 and TRBJ1-6, reads AAGVIQSPRHLIKEKRETATLKCYPIPRHDTVYWYQQGPGQDPQFLISFYEKMQSDKGSIPDRFSAQQFSDYHSELNMSSLELGDSALYFCASSPGTVGSPLHFGNGTRLTVT.

This clone appeared a few times. This chain joins TRBV6-5 and TRBJ1-4, with TRBD1 as a possible D gene (5 bases). Trimming pared 7 bases from V and 8 bases from J, leaving 14 bases between. This CDR3 spans 13 amino acids. Looked up from germline, CDR1 is MNHEY and CDR2 is SVGAGI. This chain's CDR3 is CASTGGTREKLFF. The DNA for the CDR3 is TGTGCCAGCACCGGAGGGACCCGCGAAAAACTGTTTTTT.

The genes are TRBV6-1 and TRBJ2-1; TRBD1 agrees at 8 bases. The CDR3 extends over 14 amino acids. V trimming: 6 bases; J trimming: 9 bases; junction bases outside the gene matches: 10. Per the germline V gene, CDR1 is MNHNS and CDR2 is SASEGT. The CDR3 coding sequence is TGTGCCAGCAGGGAGACAGGGGTTTTTGGTGAGCAGTTCTTC. Residues: CASRETGVFGEQFF.

V gene TRBV19 combines with J gene TRBJ1-1; possible D gene TRBD1, 5 bases. V was trimmed by 5 bases and J by 3 bases, leaving 13 bases between them. The CDR3 is 14 amino acids. Germline CDR1 is LNHDA and CDR2 is SQIVND (reference sequence). CDR3 protein: CASSQGRGDTEAFF. CDR3 DNA: TGTGCCAGTAGTCAGGGTCGGGGGGACACTGAAGCTTTCTTT.

In its sample, this clone was seen a few times. J is TRBJ1-5 and V is TRBV19; the match to TRBD1 covers 11 bases. CDR3 length equals 16 residues. CDR1 is LNHDA and CDR2 is SQIVND in the germline V gene (reference sequence). The V and J ends lost 7 bases and 4 bases, in that order; junction bases with no gene match: 9. The CDR3 loop reads CASTGTGGTSNQPQHF. Here the CDR3 DNA reads TGTGCCAGTACTGGGACAGGGGGGACCTCAAATCAGCCCCAGCATTTT.

The gene calls are TRBV10-1 and TRBJ2-7; 7 positions match TRBD2. J lost 2 bases, V lost 4 bases, and 5 bases had no gene match. From germline, CDR1 is WNHNN and CDR2 SYGVQD (reference sequence). The CDR3 totals 14 residues. CDR3 in amino acids: CASSVGGSPYEQYF. CDR3 nucleotides: TGCGCCAGCAGTGTAGGCGGGAGCCCCTACGAGCAGTACTTC.

The V gene is TRBV6-5, the J gene TRBJ2-7, with D tentatively TRBD1 (6 bases). V was cut by 7 bases and J by 4 bases, with 14 bases left in between. Germline V CDR1 and CDR2: MNHEY, SVGAGI. This CDR3 spans 13 amino acids. The CDR3 sequence: CASTRAQGYEQYF. The CDR3 nucleotides read TGTGCCAGCACGAGGGCACAGGGATACGAGCAGTACTTC.

This sequence joins TRBV7-9 and TRBJ2-1; 9 bases fit TRBD2. The CDR3 has 15 amino acids. The junction had 1 base not matched to a gene; V was cut back by 1 base and J by 3 bases. Germline CDR1 SEHNR, CDR2 FQNEAQ (reference sequence). CDR3 in amino acids: CASSLGLAVYNEQFF. DNA of the CDR3: TGTGCCAGCAGCTTAGGACTAGCGGTCTACAATGAGCAGTTCTTC.

This chain uses TRBV1 with TRBJ1-2; the table calls TRBD1, which could not be checked here. TRBV1 is recorded as a pseudogene. The CDR3 covers 17 residues. The CDR3 coding sequence is TGCACCAGCAGCCAAAAGCCCGTGGAGGACAGGAACTATGGCTACACCTTC. Protein product: CTSSQKPVEDRNYGYTF.

This rearrangement joins TRBV7-9 to TRBJ2-3; D gene unclear. CDR1 and CDR2 (germline): SEHNR, FQNEAQ (reference sequence). The CDR3 extends over 14 amino acids. Deletions cut 3 bases from V and 3 bases from J, with 10 bases between. The CDR3: CASSFFLETDTQYF. The DNA of the CDR3 is TGTGCCAGCAGCTTTTTTTTGGAGACAGATACGCAGTATTTT. Together with reference TRBV7-9 and TRBJ2-3, the CDR3 gives the full variable domain: DTGVSQNPRHKITKRGQNVTFRCDPISEHNRLYWYRQTLGQGPEFLTYFQNEAQLEKSRLLSDRFSAERPKGSFSTLEIQRTEQGDSAMYLCASSFFLETDTQYFGPGTRLTVL.

Worth noting for this clone: This CDR3 is also generated by other DNA sequences in the sample. The rearrangement links TRBV7-9 to TRBJ1-2, with 9 bases aligning to TRBD1. CDR3 size: 13 residues. J gave up 8 bases and V 1 base, and 2 bases lay outside the gene matches. Per the germline V gene, CDR1 is SEHNR and CDR2 is FQNEAQ (reference sequence). The CDR3 spells CASSLGTGVGYTF. The CDR3 region has the DNA TGTGCCAGCAGCTTAGGGACAGGGGTCGGCTACACCTTC.

The gene calls are TRBV2 and TRBJ2-4, with a tentative D call TRBD1 (6 bases). The ends were cut back, 0 bases at V and 3 bases at J, with 15 bases in the middle. In germline, CDR1 is SNHLY, CDR2 FYNNEI. The CDR3 has 17 residues. The CDR3 spells CASSEALAGAGKNIQYF. The CDR3 nucleotides are TGTGCCAGCAGTGAAGCGCTTGCAGGGGCAGGCAAAAACATTCAGTACTTC.

This chain links TRBV28 with TRBJ2-7, with D perhaps matching TRBD2 (6 bases). Germline lookup yields CDR1 MDHEN and CDR2 SYDVKM. V lost 6 bases to trimming and J lost 2 bases, with 11 bases between them. This CDR3 contains 13 residues. In DNA form, the CDR3 reads TGTGCCAGCAGGGAAGCTAGCGCCTACGAGCAGTACTTC. Translated, it gives CASREASAYEQYF.

This clone occurred a few times. The chain links TRBV15 to TRBJ2-4; tentatively, D is TRBD2 (6 bases). This CDR3 has 16 amino acids. Germline V gives CDR1 LNHNV, CDR2 YYDKDF (reference sequence). The V end lost 0 bases, the J end lost 1 base, and 10 bases lay between the germline ends. The DNA for the CDR3 is TGTGCCACCAGCAGAGATCAGGAGGGGGCCAAAAACATTCAGTACTTC. It encodes CATSRDQEGAKNIQYF.

The CDR3 region is CASSYFSGGYGYTF. DNA of the CDR3: TGCGCCAGCAGTTATTTCTCTGGAGGCTATGGCTACACCTTC. The rearrangement uses TRBV10-2 and TRBJ1-2, with D hard to call. This CDR3 has 14 residues. Germline V lookup: CDR1 WSHSY, CDR2 SAAADI. Trimming took 5 bases from V and 4 from J, leaving 14 bases between them.

This chain connects TRBV5-1 to TRBJ2-5; 8 positions match TRBD1. After removal of 4 bases from V and 5 bases from J, the junction contained 13 bases not matched to a gene. The CDR3 runs to 16 residues. The germline V gene has CDR1 SGHRS and CDR2 YFSETQ. CDR3 amino acids: CASSPGGGTTYETQYF. CDR3 nucleotides: TGCGCCAGCAGCCCAGGGGGCGGGACAACTTACGAGACCCAGTACTTC.

The V gene is TRBV7-3, the J gene TRBJ2-5; 7 nucleotides match TRBD2. Germline CDR1 is SGHTA and CDR2 is FQGTGA. V was pared by 6 bases and J by 2 bases, with 15 bases of the junction left unmatched. The CDR3 contains 17 residues. The CDR3: CASSPLPGGGNQETQYF. Written as DNA, the CDR3 is TGTGCCAGCAGTCCACTTCCGGGAGGCGGTAATCAAGAGACCCAGTACTTC.

The V and J genes are TRBV2 and TRBJ2-2; tentatively, D is TRBD1 (5 bases). CDR3 length: 14 amino acids. The germline V gene has CDR1 SNHLY and CDR2 FYNNEI. V shed 4 bases and J shed 6 bases, with 12 bases lying between them. The CDR3 here is CASSVQGGAGELFF. The CDR3 DNA reads as TGTGCCAGCAGTGTTCAGGGTGGGGCCGGGGAGCTGTTTTTT.

The chain uses TRBV18 and TRBJ1-2; no reliable D call. The CDR3 is 14 residues long. Germline CDR1 and CDR2: KGHSH and LQKENI. V lost 1 base and J lost 1, with 7 bases in between. The CDR3 here is CASSPRQDNYGYTF. CDR3 DNA: TGTGCCAGCTCACCACGGCAGGATAACTATGGCTACACCTTC.

V gene TRBV10-2 combines with J gene TRBJ2-3; 10 bases align to TRBD2. CDR1 and CDR2 (germline): WSHSY, SAAADI. Trimming at V came to 3 bases and at J to 0 bases, leaving 12 bases not matched to a gene. The CDR3 extends over 19 amino acids. The CDR3 region is CASSDPSGLADLSTDTQYF. Here the CDR3 DNA reads TGCGCCAGCAGTGACCCGAGTGGACTAGCGGACCTAAGCACAGATACGCAGTATTTT.

The chain has TRBV10-1 and TRBJ2-3; 10 bases are a match to TRBD2. Per germline, CDR1 WNHNN and CDR2 SYGVQD (reference sequence). CDR3 length: 19 residues. V lost 0 bases and J lost 1; bases outside the gene matches: 10. The CDR3 DNA is TGCGCCAGCAGTGAGTCATGGCTAGCGGGAGAGAAGGGCACAGATACGCAGTATTTT. It encodes CASSESWLAGEKGTDTQYF.

The rearrangement joins TRBV15 to TRBJ2-5; 8 bases agree with TRBD2. The better agreement between TRBJ2-7 and the DNA end casts doubt on the J call. Germline values: CDR1 LNHNV, CDR2 YYDKDF (reference sequence). The CDR3 is 15 amino acids. CDR3: CATRRGTSGSYEQYF. DNA for the CDR3: TGTGCCACGAGAAGGGGAACTAGCGGTTCCTACGAGCAGTACTTC.

The gene calls are TRBV7-8 and TRBJ2-7; TRBD2 might be the D (6 bases). V gave up 4 bases and J gave up 1 base, with 17 bases separating them. This CDR3 is built from 16 residues. Germline V gene lookup returns CDR1 SGHVS and CDR2 FQNEAQ. Here the CDR3 reads CASSSGGERLSYEQYF. CDR3 nucleotide sequence: TGTGCCAGCAGCTCTGGAGGGGAGCGGTTGTCCTACGAGCAGTACTTC.

The chain recombines TRBV5-6 with TRBJ2-1; 11 nucleotides match TRBD2. The CDR3 totals 14 residues. CDR1 SGHDT and CDR2 YYEEEE come from the germline V gene. V dropped 4 bases and J dropped 14; count of bases not matched to a gene: 11. The CDR3 DNA sequence: TGTGCCAGCAGCGGACTAGCGGGTCCACAGGGAGAGTTCTTC. Translation gives CASSGLAGPQGEFF.

This clone was counted only a few times. V usage is TRBV4-1 and J usage is TRBJ2-7, with 7 bases that match TRBD2. Trimming took 3 bases from V and 0 from J; bases not matched to a gene: 11. This CDR3 comprises 17 residues. CDR1 MGHRA and CDR2 YSYEKL come from the germline V gene. The chain's CDR3 is CASSQLLLASSSYEQYF. The CDR3 DNA sequence: TGCGCCAGCAGCCAGCTATTACTAGCGTCGAGCTCCTACGAGCAGTACTTC.

J is TRBJ1-5 and V is TRBV7-3; 9 nucleotides agree with TRBD1. V shed 11 bases and J 0 bases; nucleotides not matched to a gene: 11. In germline, CDR1 is SGHTA, CDR2 FQGTGA. CDR3 size: 16 residues. The CDR3 nucleotides read TGTGCCTTCCCGAGACAGGGGGGTTATAGCAATCAGCCCCAGCATTTT. Its protein is CAFPRQGGYSNQPQHF.

The chain is built from TRBV18 and TRBJ1-2, with TRBD1 matching 10 bases. The V and J ends lost 3 bases and 0 bases, in that order; junction bases with no gene match: 16. CDR3 length: 20 amino acids. Germline CDR1 is KGHSH and CDR2 is LQKENI. CDR3 coding DNA: TGTGCCAGCTCACCGCTCCCGGGACAGGGGTTCAAGTCAACTAACTATGGCTACACCTTC. Translation gives CASSPLPGQGFKSTNYGYTF.

The V gene is TRBV28, the J gene TRBJ2-5; no reliable D call. CDR1 and CDR2 (germline): MDHEN, SYDVKM. With 5 bases removed from V and 9 bases from J, the gap between germline ends came to 13 bases. The CDR3 covers 12 residues. For the CDR3, the DNA is TGTGCCAGCAGTCAGGAAATTGGGCCCCAGTACTTC. Protein product: CASSQEIGPQYF.

Concerning this clone itself: Because it lacks the conserved phenylalanine or tryptophan at the end, this CDR3 is likely a read error. The J gene is TRBJ2-6, the V gene TRBV7-2, with D unresolved. With 5 bases removed from V and 2 bases from J, the gap between germline ends came to 13 bases. Germline V gene sequence: CDR1 SGHTA, CDR2 FQGNSA. The CDR3 length is 16 residues. The CDR3 loop is CASSRVILAGANVLTL. Written as DNA, the CDR3 is TGTGCCAGCAGCAGGGTCATATTAGCTGGGGCCAACGTCCTGACTCTC.